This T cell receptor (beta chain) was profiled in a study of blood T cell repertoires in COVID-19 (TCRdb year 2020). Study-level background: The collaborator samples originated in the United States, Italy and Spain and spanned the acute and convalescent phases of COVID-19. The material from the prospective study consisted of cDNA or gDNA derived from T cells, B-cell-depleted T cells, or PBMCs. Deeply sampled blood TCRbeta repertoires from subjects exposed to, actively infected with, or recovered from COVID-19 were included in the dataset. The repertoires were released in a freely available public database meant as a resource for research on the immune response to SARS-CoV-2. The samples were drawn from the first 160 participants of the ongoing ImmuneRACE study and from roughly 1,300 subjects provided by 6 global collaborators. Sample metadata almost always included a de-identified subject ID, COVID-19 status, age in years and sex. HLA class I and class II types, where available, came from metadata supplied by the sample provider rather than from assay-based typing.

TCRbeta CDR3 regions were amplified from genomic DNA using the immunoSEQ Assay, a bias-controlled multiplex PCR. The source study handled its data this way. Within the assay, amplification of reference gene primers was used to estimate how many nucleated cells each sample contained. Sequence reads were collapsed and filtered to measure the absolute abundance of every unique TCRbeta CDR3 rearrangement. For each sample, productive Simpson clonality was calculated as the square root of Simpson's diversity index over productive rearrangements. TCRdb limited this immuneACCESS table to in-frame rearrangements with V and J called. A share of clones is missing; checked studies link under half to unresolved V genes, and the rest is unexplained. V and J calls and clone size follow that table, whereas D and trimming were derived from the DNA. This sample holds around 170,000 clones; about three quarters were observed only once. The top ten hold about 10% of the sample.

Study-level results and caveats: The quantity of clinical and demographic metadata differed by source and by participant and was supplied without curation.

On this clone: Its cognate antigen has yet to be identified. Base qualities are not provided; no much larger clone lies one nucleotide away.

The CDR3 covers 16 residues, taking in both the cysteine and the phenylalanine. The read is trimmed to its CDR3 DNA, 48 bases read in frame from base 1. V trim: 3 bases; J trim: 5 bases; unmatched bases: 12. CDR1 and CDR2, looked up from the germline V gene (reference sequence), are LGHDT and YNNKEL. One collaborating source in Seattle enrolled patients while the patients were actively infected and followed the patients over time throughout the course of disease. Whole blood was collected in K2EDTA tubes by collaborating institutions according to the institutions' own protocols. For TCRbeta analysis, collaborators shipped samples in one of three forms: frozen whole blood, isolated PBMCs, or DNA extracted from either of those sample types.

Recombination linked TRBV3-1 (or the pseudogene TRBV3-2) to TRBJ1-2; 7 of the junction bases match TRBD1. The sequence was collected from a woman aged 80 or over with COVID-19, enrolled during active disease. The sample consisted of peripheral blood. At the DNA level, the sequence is TGTGCCAGCAGCCAGACCCGAGCAGGGGGTCATTATGGCTACACCTTC. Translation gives CASSQTRAGGHYGYTF.